A selection of T cell receptor beta chains follows, all from one sample in a study of graft-versus-host responses after intestinal transplantation. Clones were sequenced by immunoSEQ multiplex PCR, and TCRdb holds only the in-frame ones, with some missing. The sample records 9,500 to 10,000 clones, about 90% being singletons. This specimen was PBMCs, taken about 47 days after intestinal transplant. Receptors originate from a human patient who received an intestinal transplant, so some T cells may come from the graft donor. The CDR3 runs from the conserved cysteine through the conserved F or W. D genes are given only for firm matches. Size tells how often a clone was seen (once, few, many) or the class of an expanded clone, and some rows leave it out.

j_call clone_size d_call v_call cdr3_nt cdr3_aa
TRBJ2-3 - - TRBV6-5 TGTGCCAGCAGTTACTCGAGCACAGATACGCAGTATTTT CASSYSSTDTQYF
TRBJ1-1 - - TRBV13 TGTGCCAGCAGCCCCAGCGCAATGAACACTGAAGCTTTCTTT CASSPSAMNTEAFF
TRBJ2-5 - - TRBV7-9 TGTGCCAGCAGCCTAGACAGGGGAGGGGAGACCCAGTACTTC CASSLDRGGETQYF
TRBJ1-2 - - TRBV19 TGTGCCAGTAACCCGGAGAATGGTTTACTCTATGGCTACACCTTC CASNPENGLLYGYTF
TRBJ1-5 - - TRBV6-5 TGTGCCAGCAGTTACTCGAAGAATCAGCCCCAGCATTTT CASSYSKNQPQHF
TRBJ1-6 - - TRBV9 TGTGCCAGCAGCGTCACAGGGCGGTATTCACCCCTCCACTTT CASSVTGRYSPLHF
TRBJ2-7 - TRBD2 TRBV6-5 TGTGCCAGCAGTTACTTATCTAGCGGGAGGGCCGACGAGCAGTACTTC CASSYLSSGRADEQYF
TRBJ2-5 - - TRBV5-1 TGCGCCAGCAGCTTCTCGGGCGTCAACCCCACCCGGGAGACCCAGTACTTC CASSFSGVNPTRETQYF
TRBJ1-5 - - TRBV28 TGTGCCAGCAGTTTAGGACCCCAGCCCCAGCATTTT CASSLGPQPQHF
TRBJ2-5 - - TRBV6-1 TGTGCCAGCAGTGACTGGGAGACCCAGTACTTC CASSDWETQYF
TRBJ2-5 - - TRBV19 TGTGCCAGTAGGATAACCCACGGGATTCAAGAGACCCAGTACTTC CASRITHGIQETQYF
TRBJ2-3 - - TRBV6-1 TGTGCCAGCAGTGCGGCTGATACGCAGTATTTT CASSAADTQYF
TRBJ2-6 - TRBD1 TRBV5-1 TGCGCCAGCAGCCGCACAGGGGATGCCAACGTCCTGACTTTC CASSRTGDANVLTF
TRBJ1-2 - - TRBV9 TGTGCCAGCAGCGGGATATATTACAGATATGGCTACACCTTC CASSGIYYRYGYTF
TRBJ1-1 - TRBD1 TRBV10-3 TGTGCCATCAGACAGACAGGGGTGAACACTGAAGCTTTCTTT CAIRQTGVNTEAFF
TRBJ2-7 - - TRBV27 TGTGCCAGCAGTCCCAGGGGGGGGAGCTCCTACGAGCAGTACTTC CASSPRGGSSYEQYF
TRBJ2-1 - - TRBV15 TGTGCCACCAGCAGAGGGTACAATGAGCAGTTCTTC CATSRGYNEQFF
TRBJ1-3 few - TRBV25-1 TGTGCCAGTACCCCTGGAAACACCATATATTTT CASTPGNTIYF